This record looks at one T cell receptor (beta chain) sequence and its context. The entry originates in a study of blood T cell repertoires in COVID-19. This table comes from immunoSEQ multiplex PCR, and its TCRdb copy is limited to in-frame clones, with some not included. The sample has 250,000 to 300,000 clones; 70% to 90% are singletons. This CDR3 has 16 residues. Germline V gene lookup returns CDR1 SGHRS and CDR2 YFSETQ. Deletions cut 2 bases from V and 0 bases from J, with 13 bases between. The TCR comes from a man aged 18-30 years with active or convalescent COVID-19. This chain links TRBV5-1 with TRBJ2-3; the D gene is possibly TRBD2 (5 bases). The sequenced material came from peripheral blood. Here the CDR3 reads CASSLSDFTSTDTQYF. The CDR3 DNA follows: TGCGCCAGCAGCTTATCGGACTTCACTAGCACAGATACGCAGTATTTT. The complete variable domain, with remaining parts taken from reference TRBV5-1 and TRBJ2-3, reads KAGVTQTPRYLIKTRGQQVTLSCSPISGHRSVSWYQQTPGQGLQFLFEYFSETQRNKGNFPGRFSGRQFSNSRSEMNVSTLELGDSALYLCASSLSDFTSTDTQYFGPGTRLTVL.